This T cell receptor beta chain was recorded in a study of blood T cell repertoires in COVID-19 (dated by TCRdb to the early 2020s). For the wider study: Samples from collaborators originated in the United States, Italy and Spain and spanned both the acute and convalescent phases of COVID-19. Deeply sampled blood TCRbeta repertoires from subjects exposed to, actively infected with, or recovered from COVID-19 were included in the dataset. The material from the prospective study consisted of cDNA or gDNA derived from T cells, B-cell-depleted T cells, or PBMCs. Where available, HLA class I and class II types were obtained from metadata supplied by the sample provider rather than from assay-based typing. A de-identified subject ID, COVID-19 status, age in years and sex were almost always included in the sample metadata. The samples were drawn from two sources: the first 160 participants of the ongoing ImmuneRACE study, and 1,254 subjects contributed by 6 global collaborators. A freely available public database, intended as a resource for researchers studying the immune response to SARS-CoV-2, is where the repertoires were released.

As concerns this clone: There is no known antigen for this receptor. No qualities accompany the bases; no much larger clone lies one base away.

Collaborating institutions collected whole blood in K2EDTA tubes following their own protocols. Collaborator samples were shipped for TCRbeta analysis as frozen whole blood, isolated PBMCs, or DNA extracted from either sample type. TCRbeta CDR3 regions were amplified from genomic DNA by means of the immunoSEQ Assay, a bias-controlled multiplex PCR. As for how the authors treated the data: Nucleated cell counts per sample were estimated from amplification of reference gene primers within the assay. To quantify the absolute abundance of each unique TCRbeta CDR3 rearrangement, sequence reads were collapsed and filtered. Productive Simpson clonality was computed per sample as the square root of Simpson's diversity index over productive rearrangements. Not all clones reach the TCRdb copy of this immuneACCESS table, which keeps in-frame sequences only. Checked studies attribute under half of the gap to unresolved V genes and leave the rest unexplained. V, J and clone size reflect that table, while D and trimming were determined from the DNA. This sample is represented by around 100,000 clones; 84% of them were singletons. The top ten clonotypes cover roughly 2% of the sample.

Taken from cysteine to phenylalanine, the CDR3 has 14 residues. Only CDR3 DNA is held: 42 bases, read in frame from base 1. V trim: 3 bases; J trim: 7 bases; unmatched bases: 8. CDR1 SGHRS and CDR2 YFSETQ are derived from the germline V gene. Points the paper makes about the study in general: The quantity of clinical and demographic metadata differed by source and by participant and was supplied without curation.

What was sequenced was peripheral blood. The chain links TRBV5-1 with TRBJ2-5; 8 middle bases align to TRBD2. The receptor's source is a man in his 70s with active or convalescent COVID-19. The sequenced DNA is TGCGCCAGCAGCTCCGATGCGGGGGGCGGGACCCAGTACTTC. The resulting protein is CASSSDAGGGTQYF. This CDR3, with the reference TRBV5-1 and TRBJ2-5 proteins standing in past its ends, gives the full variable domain KAGVTQTPRYLIKTRGQQVTLSCSPISGHRSVSWYQQTPGQGLQFLFEYFSETQRNKGNFPGRFSGRQFSNSRSEMNVSTLELGDSALYLCASSSDAGGGTQYFGPGTRLLVL.